Presented here are 19 T cell receptor beta chains from one specimen sequenced in a study of T cells in Graves' hyperthyroidism and ophthalmopathy. Amplification yielded TCR beta CDR3 regions, with RNA transcripts as the source. Initially, a first-round RT-PCR of the TCR CDR3 employed the HTBI primer set. TCRdb passed the multiplex PCR reads through MiXCR, listing each CDR3 protein once. The sample shows under 800,000 distinct CDR3 sequences, 14% of them seen only once. The sample consisted of blood. The receptors here all came from a woman aged 18 to 35 with Graves' hyperthyroidism.

This clonotype was counted a few times. V and J are TRBV9 and TRBJ2-6; D uncertain. The germline V and J ends were trimmed by 3 bases and 2 bases, with 9 bases remaining between them. The V gene's germline CDR1 is SGDLS and CDR2 YYNGEE. The CDR3 loop spans 15 amino acids. The CDR3 sequence: CASSAWGTGANVLTF. CDR3 in DNA: TGTGCCAGCAGCGCGTGGGGAACTGGGGCCAACGTCCTGACTTTC.

There are many counts of this clonotype. V gene TRBV12-3 or TRBV12-4 combines with J gene TRBJ1-2, with D unclear. V was pared by 2 bases and J by 4 bases, with 8 bases between. The CDR3 length is 13 residues. CDR3 sequence: CASSLRVLYGYTF. Here the CDR3 DNA reads TGTGCCAGCAGTTTACGGGTCCTCTATGGCTACACCTTC.

The chain uses TRBV4-3 and TRBJ2-1; 12 nucleotides match TRBD2. Looked up from germline, CDR1 is LGHNA and CDR2 is YSLEER. With V trimmed by 3 bases and J by 2 bases, 17 bases remained unmatched. The CDR3 is 21 amino acids. The CDR3 DNA follows: TGCGCCAGCAGCCACGGGGGCTCGAGACTAGCGGGAGAAAACACCTACAATGAGCAGTTCTTC. Protein sequence: CASSHGGSRLAGENTYNEQFF.

For this clonotype: With a much larger clone just one base away, this may be a read error. The V gene is TRBV15, the J gene TRBJ2-1; 10 positions match TRBD1. CDR1 is LNHNV and CDR2 is YYDKDF in the germline V gene (reference sequence). CDR3 length: 19 residues. The CDR3 DNA sequence: TGTTCCACCAGCAGAGGGTCTTTTCCGGGACAGGGGACTTACAATGAGCAGTTCTTC. Translation: CSTSRGSFPGQGTYNEQFF.

V is TRBV2 and J is TRBJ2-1, with TRBD2 identical over 12 bases. Germline V gene sequence: CDR1 SNHLY, CDR2 FYNNEI. V trimming: 6 bases; J trimming: 2 bases; junction bases outside the gene matches: 5. CDR3 length: 16 amino acids. The CDR3 region is CASSRLAGVPYNEQFF. The CDR3 DNA follows: TGTGCCAGCAGCCGACTAGCGGGAGTACCCTACAATGAGCAGTTCTTC.

This clonotype was seen only once. The V gene is TRBV25-1, the J gene TRBJ2-1; 8 bases align to TRBD2. This CDR3 is built from 16 residues. Germline assignment: CDR1 MGHDK and CDR2 SYGVNS. The junction had 4 bases not matched to a gene; V was cut back by 3 bases and J by 0 bases. The CDR3 bases are TGTGCCAGCAGTGATATAGCGGGACTCTCCTACAATGAGCAGTTCTTC. This translates into CASSDIAGLSYNEQFF. Based on the CDR3 plus reference TRBV25-1 and TRBJ2-1, the full variable domain is EADIYQTPRYLVIGTGKKITLECSQTMGHDKMYWYQQDPGMELHLIHYSYGVNSTEKGDLSSESTVSRIRTEHFPLTLESARPSHTSQYLCASSDIAGLSYNEQFFGPGTRLTVL.

This chain connects TRBV20-1 to TRBJ2-6, with D perhaps assigned TRBD1 or TRBD2 (5 bases each). This CDR3 has 17 amino acids. Germline V CDR1 and CDR2: DFQATT, SNEGSKA (reference sequence). The V gene lost 2 bases and the J gene lost 0 bases, with 14 bases spanning the gap. The CDR3 loop reads CSARSTGAHSGANVLTF. CDR3 nucleotides: TGCAGTGCTAGATCCACCGGGGCCCACTCTGGGGCCAACGTCCTGACTTTC.

This clonotype was observed at least ten times. This rearrangement joins TRBV29-1 to TRBJ2-2; D gene ambiguous. The length of the CDR3 is 13 residues. The ends were cut back, 4 bases at V and 6 bases at J, with 12 bases in the middle. CDR1 is SQVTM and CDR2 is ANQGSEA in the germline V gene. Written as DNA, the CDR3 is TGCAGCGTTGCGGAAGGTCTCGCCGGGGAGCTGTTTTTT. Encoded protein: CSVAEGLAGELFF.

V and J are TRBV12-3 or TRBV12-4 and TRBJ1-2; no clear D gene. Trimming took 3 bases from V and 4 from J, leaving 15 bases between them. The CDR3 contains 15 residues. The chain's CDR3 is CASSLAVSPLYGYTF. In DNA form, the CDR3 reads TGTGCCAGCAGTTTGGCCGTCTCCCCCCTCTATGGCTACACCTTC.

Ten or more counts support this clonotype. The chain combines TRBV10-3 with TRBJ2-2, with D perhaps matching TRBD1 (5 bases). The V end was cut by 2 bases, the J end by 4 bases, with 14 bases between. There are 16 residues in the CDR3. CDR1 is ENHRY and CDR2 is SYGVKD in the germline V gene. CDR3 sequence (DNA): TGTGCCATCAGTGAGGGGCTTCGACAGAGCACCGGGGAGCTGTTTTTT. This encodes CAISEGLRQSTGELFF.

This clonotype was counted between two and nine times. This sequence joins TRBV7-3 and TRBJ2-3, with 12 bases aligning to TRBD1. V was pared by 5 bases and J by 5 bases, with 2 bases of the junction left unmatched. The germline gives CDR1 SGHTA, CDR2 FQGTGA. This CDR3 spans 14 amino acids. The chain's CDR3 is CASSRDRGLDTQYF. The DNA of the CDR3 is TGTGCCAGCAGCCGGGACAGGGGGCTAGATACGCAGTATTTT. Complete variable domain (other parts from reference TRBV7-3 and TRBJ2-3): GAGVSQTPSNKVTEKGKYVELRCDPISGHTALYWYRQSLGQGPEFLIYFQGTGAADDSGLPNDRFFAVRPEGSVSTLKIQRTERGDSAVYLCASSRDRGLDTQYFGPGTRLTVL.

This clonotype has a single count. V and J are TRBV29-1 and TRBJ1-4; D not certain. The CDR3 covers 12 residues. Germline-derived CDR1 and CDR2 are SQVTM and ANQGSEA. Trimming pared 4 bases from V and 6 bases from J, leaving 9 bases between. In DNA form, the CDR3 reads TGCAGCGTTGGAGGAAAGGATGAAAAACTGTTTTTT. Its protein product is CSVGGKDEKLFF.

This clonotype has ten or more counts. The chain carries TRBV7-9 and TRBJ2-1; D might be TRBD1 (5 bases). V shed 2 bases and J shed 7 bases, with 15 bases lying between them. Germline CDR1 is SEHNR and CDR2 is FQNEAQ (reference sequence). The CDR3 runs 15 residues. CDR3 protein: CASSLILGRENEQFF. The CDR3, as DNA: TGTGCCAGCAGCTTAATTTTGGGCAGGGAAAATGAGCAGTTCTTC.

The chain couples TRBV28 to TRBJ2-7; TRBD2 is a possible D gene (5 bases). The V end lost 3 bases, the J end lost 3 bases, and 12 bases lay between the germline ends. Germline V gene data show CDR1 as MDHEN and CDR2 as SYDVKM. CDR3 length: 14 residues. The CDR3 here is CASSFEGGGYEQYF. In nucleotides, the CDR3 is TGTGCCAGCAGTTTCGAGGGCGGTGGCTACGAGCAGTACTTC.

This clonotype was counted ten times or more. The chain has TRBV30 and TRBJ1-4, with D maybe TRBD1 (6 bases). From germline, CDR1 is GTSNPN and CDR2 SVGIG (reference sequence). With 2 bases removed from V and 7 bases from J, the gap between germline ends came to 8 bases. CDR3 length equals 12 residues. As DNA, the CDR3 is TGTGCCTGGAGTATGACAGGTGAAAAACTGTTTTTT. This sequence encodes CAWSMTGEKLFF.

V is TRBV7-9 and J is TRBJ2-3, with TRBD1 matching 10 bases. Germline loops: CDR1 SEHNR, CDR2 FQNEAQ (reference sequence). V shed 5 bases, J shed 6 bases, and the junction held 5 bases outside the gene matches. There are 14 residues in the CDR3. The CDR3 nucleotides read TGTGCCAGCAGCAGCCGGGACAGGGGTGATACGCAGTATTTT. Its translation: CASSSRDRGDTQYF.

The chain couples TRBV13 to TRBJ1-4, with unresolved D. The CDR3 loop spans 14 amino acids. V dropped 7 bases and J dropped 7 bases, with 16 bases sitting between them. Germline V gene lookup returns CDR1 PRHDT and CDR2 FYEKMQ (reference sequence). The CDR3 bases are TGTGCCAGCACTCTGGGTTCCTCAGGTGAAAAACTGTTTTTT. Protein: CASTLGSSGEKLFF.

The chain combines TRBV24-1 with TRBJ2-2, with 7 bases identical to TRBD2. Germline loops: CDR1 KGHDR, CDR2 SFDVKD. Germline trimming cut 2 bases from V and 0 bases from J; bases unmatched to any gene: 11. The CDR3 is 19 residues long. CDR3 DNA sequence: TGTGCCACCAGTGATTCCGGGATTGGGACTACCTCGAACACCGGGGAGCTGTTTTTT. Its protein product is CATSDSGIGTTSNTGELFF.

The chain uses TRBV29-1 and TRBJ1-2, with D unclear. The CDR3 totals 13 residues. The V and J ends lost 2 bases and 2 bases respectively, with 9 bases between them. Germline V lookup: CDR1 SQVTM, CDR2 ANQGSEA. In DNA form, the CDR3 reads TGCAGCGTTGAATCCGGGAGGAACTATGGCTACACCTTC. It yields the protein CSVESGRNYGYTF.